Given below is one T cell receptor (beta chain) in context. Its antigen is not identified. This sample was included in a study of T cell responses to AZD1222 COVID-19 vaccine. Study-level results: Dominant CD4 TCR responses targeted spike regions 160-218 and 743-854. Females made up more of the donors, who were largely white British, and clonal diversity may have come out too low. In all cases, repertoires were sampled only after the peak T cell response.

Sequencing was performed with immunoSEQ multiplex PCR; in TCRdb, only in-frame clones are kept and a portion is missing. Of 52,000 or so clones in the sample, more than 80% were seen once. The CDR3 runs to 16 residues. Unmatched junction bases numbered 6, after V lost 5 bases and J lost 0 bases. CDR1 SGHAT and CDR2 FQNNGV come from the germline V gene. The receptor's source is an adult in good health. The sequencing used peripheral blood, collected on day 0 of MenACWY control vaccination. The chain is built from TRBV11-2 and TRBJ2-3; 9 bases are shared with TRBD2. CDR3 in DNA: TGTGCCAGCAGCCTCTTTAGCGGGAGTAGCACAGATACGCAGTATTTT. Amino acid sequence: CASSLFSGSSTDTQYF. Full variable domain (rest looked up from reference TRBV11-2 and TRBJ2-3): EAGVAQSPRYKIIEKRQSVAFWCNPISGHATLYWYQQILGQGPKLLIQFQNNGVVDDSQLPKDRFSAERLKGVDSTLKIQPAKLEDSAVYLCASSLFSGSSTDTQYFGPGTRLTVL.